This entry lists 15 T cell receptor beta chains sequenced from one sample in a study of T-cell reconstitution after alpha-beta-depleted transplantation in children (dated by TCRdb to 2016 to 2017). Preparation of the library involved PCR. TCRdb records Illumina HiSeq 2500 as the sequencer. TCR libraries were prepared with molecular barcoding, using unique molecular identifiers to normalize TCRbeta repertoire quantification. TCRdb reprocessing: public reads trimmed at Q25 with fastp, clones called with MiXCR, in-frame beta chains kept. Rows matching on CDR3 protein sequence are summarized as one entry with the most common DNA and genes. Counted in this sample were 550,000 to 600,000 distinct CDR3 sequences; 23% of them appeared once. 13% to 15% of the sample belongs to the ten largest clones. The sample's treatment or condition label, decoded: allogeneic hematopoietic cell transplantation with graft depleted of TCRalphabeta T cells and CD19 B cells.

Sample: PBMCs, mostly from graft donor cells, taken 360 days after TCRalphabeta/CD19-depleted stem cell transplant. Every receptor here comes from a boy in the first two years of life who had a stem cell transplant for acute myeloid leukemia, so the T cells may come from the graft donor.

This clonotype was seen only once. The CDR3 here is CASRVDRGSYNEQFF. In DNA, the CDR3 is TGTGCCAGCAGGGTCGACAGGGGCTCCTACAATGAGCAGTTCTTC. This chain joins TRBV6-1 and TRBJ2-1, with 8 bases identical to TRBD1. CDR1 and CDR2 from the germline V gene are MNHNS and SASEGT. This CDR3 contains 15 residues. The V gene end was trimmed by 6 bases and the J gene end by 0 bases; junction bases not matched to a gene: 4.

The rearrangement links TRBV6-2 or TRBV6-3 to TRBJ2-3, with unresolved D. The CDR3 loop spans 12 amino acids. CDR1 and CDR2 from the germline V gene are MNHEY and SVGEGT. Deletions cut 7 bases from V and 2 bases from J, with 7 bases between. CDR3 residues: CASKQTTDTQYF. DNA for the CDR3: TGTGCCAGCAAACAGACCACAGATACGCAGTATTTT.

This clonotype was counted at least ten times. The J gene is TRBJ2-3, the V gene TRBV20-1; 15 bases fit TRBD2. With 5 bases clipped from V and 5 bases from J, the junction kept 5 bases outside the gene matches. CDR1 is DFQATT and CDR2 is SNEGSKA in the germline V gene (reference sequence). The CDR3 contains 15 residues. The CDR3 nucleotides read TGCAGTGCTCAACCGGGACTAGCGGGGGGAGATACGCAGTATTTT. Its protein product is CSAQPGLAGGDTQYF.

DNA of the CDR3: TGCAGCGACCCACAGGGGTTGGGGCAGCCCCAGCATTTT. Translating gives CSDPQGLGQPQHF. This rearrangement joins TRBV29-1 to TRBJ1-5, with 7 bases aligning to TRBD1. V lost 7 bases, J lost 7 bases, and 10 bases stayed unmatched. This CDR3 contains 13 residues. The germline V gene has CDR1 SQVTM and CDR2 ANQGSEA.

This clonotype was counted at least ten times. The genes are TRBV15 and TRBJ2-1; 10 positions agree with TRBD1. This CDR3 contains 19 residues. Germline V gene data show CDR1 as LNHNV and CDR2 as YYDKDF (reference sequence). J lost 1 base, V lost 3 bases, and 12 bases had no gene match. Written as DNA, the CDR3 is TGTGCCACCAGCAGTGCCGGGACAGGGGAGGGATTGTCCTACAATGAGCAGTTCTTC. Residues: CATSSAGTGEGLSYNEQFF. The variable domain in full, with the rest retrieved from reference TRBV15 and TRBJ2-1, is DAMVIQNPRYQVTQFGKPVTLSCSQTLNHNVMYWYQQKSSQAPKLLFHYYDKDFNNEADTPDNFQSRRPNTSFCFLDIRSPGLGDTAMYLCATSSAGTGEGLSYNEQFFGPGTRLTVL.

Turning to this clonotype: At one end the junction does not follow the germline gene, possibly because of a read error. V is TRBV4-1 and J is TRBJ1-1; 8 bases map to TRBD1. The germline V gene has CDR1 MGHRA and CDR2 YSYEKL. CDR3 length equals 14 residues. CDR3 sequence (DNA): TGCGCCAGCAGCCAAGAGGGGGACAGGCTAACGATTCCATTT. Protein product: CASSQEGDRLTIPF.

The rearrangement joins TRBV5-1 to TRBJ1-1; 7 bases line up with TRBD1. Looked up from germline, CDR1 is SGHRS and CDR2 is YFSETQ. J gave up 0 bases and V 3 bases, and 8 bases lay outside the gene matches. CDR3 size: 16 residues. CDR3 in amino acids: CASSSRDRPMNTEAFF. The CDR3, as DNA: TGCGCCAGCAGCTCCCGGGACAGACCAATGAACACTGAAGCTTTCTTT.

The J gene is TRBJ1-1, the V gene TRBV12-3 or TRBV12-4, with no clear D. V lost 0 bases and J lost 8, with 10 bases in between. This CDR3 is 13 amino acids long. The CDR3 protein is CASSLARPPEAFF. The CDR3 DNA reads as TGTGCCAGCAGTTTAGCTCGTCCCCCAGAAGCTTTCTTT.

The V gene is TRBV7-1, the J gene TRBJ2-1, with 11 bases identical to TRBD2. TRBV7-1 is classed as an ORF, of uncertain function. There are 16 residues in the CDR3. V was pared by 5 bases and J by 7 bases, with 10 bases of the junction left unmatched. CDR3 loop: CASSLRLAGRVNEQFF. CDR3 bases: TGTGCCAGCAGCCTCAGACTAGCGGGGAGGGTGAATGAGCAGTTCTTC.

V gene TRBV24-1 combines with J gene TRBJ2-1, with 9 bases matching TRBD1. J lost 2 bases, V lost 4 bases, and 8 bases had no gene match. There are 17 residues in the CDR3. CDR1 and CDR2 from the germline V gene are KGHDR and SFDVKD. For the CDR3, the DNA is TGTGCCACCAGTGACACCGGACAGGGGTCGGCCTACAATGAGCAGTTCTTC. Its protein is CATSDTGQGSAYNEQFF.

This clonotype has just a few counts. V and J are TRBV7-2 and TRBJ1-1; D unclear. Germline CDR1 SGHTA, CDR2 FQGNSA. CDR3 length: 14 amino acids. Trimming removed 5 bases from V and 0 bases from J, with 10 bases in between. The CDR3 nucleotides are TGTGCCAGCAGCCCTTTCCTTATGAACACTGAAGCTTTCTTT. It encodes CASSPFLMNTEAFF.

There are many counts of this clonotype. J is TRBJ1-5 and V is TRBV19; D gene uncertain. The CDR3 has 15 residues. The germline V and J ends were trimmed by 3 bases and 4 bases, with 13 bases remaining between them. The germline V gene encodes CDR1 LNHDA and CDR2 SQIVND (reference sequence). In DNA form, the CDR3 reads TGTGCCAGTAGTATTGGAGGGAAAGGAAATCAGCCCCAGCATTTT. Translation gives CASSIGGKGNQPQHF.

This sequence joins TRBV20-1 and TRBJ1-5; D remains unclear. The CDR3 spans 15 residues. Germline loops: CDR1 DFQATT, CDR2 SNEGSKA (reference sequence). Trimming left V 0 bases short and J 7 bases short, with 16 bases between. CDR3 sequence (DNA): TGCAGTGCTAGAGAGCCTAGTTGGTTCGGGCAGCCCCAGCATTTT. Translated, it gives CSAREPSWFGQPQHF.

This clonotype was counted ten times or more. The chain recombines TRBV12-3 or TRBV12-4 with TRBJ2-2; a possible D gene is TRBD2 (6 bases). The CDR3 contains 12 residues. The ends were cut back, 8 bases at V and 4 bases at J, with 8 bases in the middle. The CDR3 region is CASPRGTGELFF. The DNA for the CDR3 is TGTGCCAGCCCGCGGGGCACCGGGGAGCTGTTTTTT.

This clonotype appeared a few times. CDR3 protein: CSARDLSANYGYTF. The CDR3 coding sequence is TGCAGTGCTAGAGATCTCTCAGCTAACTATGGCTACACCTTC. The chain has TRBV20-1 and TRBJ1-2; D remains unclear. The CDR3 sequence is 14 residues long. The germline CDR1 and CDR2 sequences are DFQATT and SNEGSKA (reference sequence). V gave up 0 bases and J gave up 0 bases, with 8 bases separating them.